The clone carrying this T cell receptor (beta chain) occurred a few times. The CDR3 spans 14 residues. Germline CDR1 reads SNHLY; CDR2 reads FYNNEI. Trimming removed 3 bases at V and 2 bases at J, with 8 bases between. TCRdb re-analysed the 5' RACE reads in MiXCR, keeping a single row per CDR3 protein. Among tens of thousands of distinct CDR3 sequences, less than 40% were seen once, and the ten largest hold less than 2.5%. V usage is TRBV2 and J usage is TRBJ1-5, with D tentatively TRBD1 (5 bases). This clonotype was sampled from a female donor with breast cancer. Input material: tumor-infiltrating naive CD4+ T cells sorted from the breast tumor. Indicated subset: naive CD4+ T cells, CD4+CD45RA+CD25-. CDR3 loop: CASSDRAGNQPQHF. The DNA for the CDR3 is TGTGCCAGCAGTGACAGGGCAGGCAATCAGCCCCAGCATTTT.